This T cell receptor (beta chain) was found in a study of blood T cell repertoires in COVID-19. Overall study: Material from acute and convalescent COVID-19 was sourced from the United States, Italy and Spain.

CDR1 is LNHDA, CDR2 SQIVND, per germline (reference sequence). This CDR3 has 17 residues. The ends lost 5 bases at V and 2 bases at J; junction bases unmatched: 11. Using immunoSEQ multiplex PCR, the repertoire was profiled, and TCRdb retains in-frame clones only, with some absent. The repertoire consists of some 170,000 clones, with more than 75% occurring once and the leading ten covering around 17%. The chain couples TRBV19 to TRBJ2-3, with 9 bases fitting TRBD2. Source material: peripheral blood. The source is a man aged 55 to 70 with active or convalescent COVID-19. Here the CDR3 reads CASSAILAGRLTDTQYF. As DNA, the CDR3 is TGTGCCAGTAGTGCCATTCTAGCGGGACGGCTCACAGATACGCAGTATTTT.